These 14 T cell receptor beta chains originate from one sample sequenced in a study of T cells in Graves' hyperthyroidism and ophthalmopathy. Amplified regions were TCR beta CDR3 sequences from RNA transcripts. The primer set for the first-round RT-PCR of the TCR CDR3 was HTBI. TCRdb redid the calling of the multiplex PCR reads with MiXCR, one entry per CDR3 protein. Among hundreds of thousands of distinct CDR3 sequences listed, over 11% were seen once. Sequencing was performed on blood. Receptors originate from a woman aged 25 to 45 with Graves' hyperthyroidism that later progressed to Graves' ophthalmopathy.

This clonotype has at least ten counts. CDR3 protein: CASSQHPKAGETQYF. As DNA, the CDR3 is TGCGCCAGCAGCCAACACCCGAAGGCGGGAGAGACCCAGTACTTC. J is TRBJ2-5 and V is TRBV4-1, with D maybe TRBD2 (5 bases). Trimming removed 2 bases from V and 4 bases from J, with 14 bases in between. The CDR3 runs 15 residues. Germline CDR1 MGHRA, CDR2 YSYEKL.

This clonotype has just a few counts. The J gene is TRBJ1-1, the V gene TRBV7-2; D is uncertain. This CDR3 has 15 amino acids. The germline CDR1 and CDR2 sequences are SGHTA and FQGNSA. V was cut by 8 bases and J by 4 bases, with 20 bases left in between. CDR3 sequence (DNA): TGTGCCAGCTTACCACCTGGACCTAGGTTCACTGAAGCTTTCTTT. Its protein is CASLPPGPRFTEAFF.

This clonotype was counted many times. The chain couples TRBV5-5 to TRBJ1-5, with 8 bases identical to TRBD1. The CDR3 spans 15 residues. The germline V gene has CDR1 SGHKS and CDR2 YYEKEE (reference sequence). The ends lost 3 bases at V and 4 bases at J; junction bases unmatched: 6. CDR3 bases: TGTGCCAGCAGCTCGCTACAGGGGGGAAATCAGCCCCAGCATTTT. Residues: CASSSLQGGNQPQHF.

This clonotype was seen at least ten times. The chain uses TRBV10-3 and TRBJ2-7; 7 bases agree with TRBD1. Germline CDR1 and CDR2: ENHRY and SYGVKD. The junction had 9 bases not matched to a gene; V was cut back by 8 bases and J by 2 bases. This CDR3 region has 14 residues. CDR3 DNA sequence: TGTGCCATCTCCCCGGGGCAGGGGGCCTACGAGCAGTACTTC. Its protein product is CAISPGQGAYEQYF.

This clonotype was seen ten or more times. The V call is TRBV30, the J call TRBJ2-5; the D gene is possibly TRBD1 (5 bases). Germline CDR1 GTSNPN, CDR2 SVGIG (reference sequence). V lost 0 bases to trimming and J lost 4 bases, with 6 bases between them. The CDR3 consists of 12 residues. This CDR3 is CAWSVRGETQYF. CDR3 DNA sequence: TGTGCCTGGAGTGTAAGGGGAGAGACCCAGTACTTC.

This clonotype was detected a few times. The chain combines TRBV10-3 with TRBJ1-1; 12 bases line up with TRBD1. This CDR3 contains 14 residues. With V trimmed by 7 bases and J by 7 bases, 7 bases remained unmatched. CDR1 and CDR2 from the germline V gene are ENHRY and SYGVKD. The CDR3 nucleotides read TGTGCCATCAATCCGGGACAGGGGGCGATTGAAGCTTTCTTT. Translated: CAINPGQGAIEAFF.

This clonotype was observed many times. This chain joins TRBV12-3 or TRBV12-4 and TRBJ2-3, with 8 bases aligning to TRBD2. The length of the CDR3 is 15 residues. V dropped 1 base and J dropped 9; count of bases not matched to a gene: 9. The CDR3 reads CASSLVTGGPWTQYF. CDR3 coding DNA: TGTGCCAGCAGTTTAGTAACGGGAGGGCCTTGGACGCAGTATTTT.

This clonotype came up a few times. This chain's CDR3 is CASSRSGTGITDTQYF. As DNA, the CDR3 is TGTGCCAGCTCACGTTCCGGGACAGGCATCACAGATACGCAGTATTTT. The chain recombines TRBV18 with TRBJ2-3; 8 bases agree with TRBD1. CDR1 KGHSH and CDR2 LQKENI come from the germline V gene. V gave up 4 bases and J gave up 2 bases; unmatched junction bases: 8. The CDR3 has 16 amino acids.

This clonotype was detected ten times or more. In DNA, the CDR3 is TGTGCCAGTAGTATAAAGGGTGGTCGGGGAGATGAGCAGTTCTTC. This codes for CASSIKGGRGDEQFF. V gene TRBV19 combines with J gene TRBJ2-1, with D possibly being TRBD2 (5 bases). Trimming took 2 bases from V and 8 from J, leaving 16 bases between them. The CDR3 spans 15 residues. CDR1 and CDR2 from the germline V gene are LNHDA and SQIVND (reference sequence).

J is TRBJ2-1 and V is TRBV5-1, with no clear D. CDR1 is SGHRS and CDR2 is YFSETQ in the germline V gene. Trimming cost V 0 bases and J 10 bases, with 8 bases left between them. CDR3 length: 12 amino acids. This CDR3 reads CASSLGPAEQFF. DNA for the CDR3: TGCGCCAGCAGCTTGGGTCCAGCCGAGCAGTTCTTC.

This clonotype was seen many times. CDR3 DNA: TGTGCCAGCAAGAAGAGGGAGGGCCCAGATACGCAGTATTTT. The encoded protein is CASKKREGPDTQYF. This chain links TRBV9 with TRBJ2-3, with TRBD2 identical over 7 bases. Trimming at V came to 6 bases and at J to 4 bases, leaving 8 bases not matched to a gene. This CDR3 spans 14 amino acids. Per germline, CDR1 SGDLS and CDR2 YYNGEE.

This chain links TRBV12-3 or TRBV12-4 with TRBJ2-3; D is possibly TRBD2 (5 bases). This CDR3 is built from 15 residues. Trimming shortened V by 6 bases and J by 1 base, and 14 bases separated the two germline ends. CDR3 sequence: CASRSTRIGTDTQYF. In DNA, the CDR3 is TGTGCCAGCAGATCCACTAGGATCGGCACAGATACGCAGTATTTT.

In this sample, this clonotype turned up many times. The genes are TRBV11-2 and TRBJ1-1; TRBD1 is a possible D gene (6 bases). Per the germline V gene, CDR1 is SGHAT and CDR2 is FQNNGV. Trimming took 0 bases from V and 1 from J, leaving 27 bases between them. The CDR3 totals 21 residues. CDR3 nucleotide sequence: TGTGCCAGCAGCTTAGATGGATTGAGTGGGGGTTCGGGGGGCCCGAACACTGAAGCTTTCTTT. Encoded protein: CASSLDGLSGGSGGPNTEAFF.

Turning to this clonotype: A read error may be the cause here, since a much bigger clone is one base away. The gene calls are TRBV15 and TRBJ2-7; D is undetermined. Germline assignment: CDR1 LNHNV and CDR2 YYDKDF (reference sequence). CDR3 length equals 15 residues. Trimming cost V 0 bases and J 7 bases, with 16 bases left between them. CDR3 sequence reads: CATSRDLETNPEQYF. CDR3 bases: TGTGCCACCAGCAGAGATCTGGAGACAAACCCTGAGCAGTACTTC.